Shown below are 22 T cell receptor beta chains from a single sample sequenced in a study of blood T cell repertoires in COVID-19. The data were produced by immunoSEQ multiplex PCR, yet TCRdb's version contains in-frame clones alone and is incomplete. The sample comprises around 380,000 clones, around 84% of which are singletons, and roughly 1.1% rests with the top ten. Sequenced material: peripheral blood. All receptors derive from a human donor with acute or convalescent COVID-19. The donor label of this sample is uncertain.

This rearrangement joins TRBV19 to TRBJ1-2, with D tentatively TRBD1 (6 bases). The V end was cut by 5 bases, the J end by 5 bases, with 15 bases between. The CDR3 has 14 residues. CDR1 LNHDA and CDR2 SQIVND come from the germline V gene (reference sequence). CDR3 DNA: TGTGCCAGTAGTTACAGGGCGTTTGATTATGGCTACACCTTC. Protein: CASSYRAFDYGYTF.

This clone was seen only a few times. The sample holds other DNA sequences that translate to the same CDR3. The chain joins TRBV10-3 to TRBJ1-3; 7 bases line up with TRBD1. The CDR3 totals 13 residues. V trimming: 8 bases; J trimming: 0 bases; junction bases outside the gene matches: 1. Per the germline V gene, CDR1 is ENHRY and CDR2 is SYGVKD. For the CDR3, the DNA is TGTGCCATCCGGGACAGCTCTGGAAACACCATATATTTT. As protein: CAIRDSSGNTIYF.

The chain employs TRBV6-1 and TRBJ1-4; unclear D gene. Trimming pared 3 bases from V and 2 bases from J, leaving 10 bases between. Germline CDR1 reads MNHNS; CDR2 reads SASEGT. This CDR3 region has 15 residues. The CDR3 loop reads CASSELGRTNEKLFF. DNA of the CDR3: TGTGCCAGCAGTGAGCTCGGCAGGACTAATGAAAAACTGTTTTTT.

This clone was detected once. The DNA for the CDR3 is TGCGCCAGCAGTTCGGGACGGGGGGGCCCCGATGAGCAGTTCTTC. Its protein product is CASSSGRGGPDEQFF. This chain joins TRBV5-1 and TRBJ2-1, with TRBD2 matching over 8 bases. This CDR3 contains 15 residues. Germline V gene lookup returns CDR1 SGHRS and CDR2 YFSETQ. Trimming removed 5 bases from V and 8 bases from J; junction bases left unmatched: 12.

The chain carries TRBV5-5 and TRBJ2-7, with TRBD2 matching over 9 bases. This CDR3 is 15 amino acids long. Germline V gene lookup returns CDR1 SGHKS and CDR2 YYEKEE (reference sequence). V was pared by 4 bases and J by 3 bases, with 8 bases of the junction left unmatched. This CDR3 is CASSPLAGEGYEQYF. DNA of the CDR3: TGTGCCAGCAGCCCCTTAGCGGGAGAAGGCTACGAGCAGTACTTC.

This clone was observed a handful of times. The gene calls are TRBV15 and TRBJ1-4; no clear D gene. CDR3 size: 14 residues. Germline V lookup: CDR1 LNHNV, CDR2 YYDKDF (reference sequence). Trimming stripped 0 bases from V and 8 bases from J, with 10 bases between. CDR3 in amino acids: CATSRDFSGEKLFF. CDR3 DNA sequence: TGTGCCACCAGCAGAGATTTCTCGGGGGAAAAACTGTTTTTT.

This clone came up once. Other DNA sequences within the sample encode an identical CDR3. This chain uses TRBV11-2 with TRBJ2-7, with D maybe TRBD1 (6 bases). There are 12 residues in the CDR3. V was clipped by 5 bases and J by 4 bases, with 9 bases between them. Germline V gene data show CDR1 as SGHAT and CDR2 as FQNNGV. The CDR3 coding sequence is TGTGCCAGCAGCCTGCAGGGGTACGAGCAGTACTTC. It translates to CASSLQGYEQYF.

In this sample, this clone turned up a few times. V gene TRBV5-4 combines with J gene TRBJ1-4, with 8 bases lining up with TRBD1. The germline V gene encodes CDR1 SGHNT and CDR2 YYREEE (reference sequence). The CDR3 is made up of 14 amino acids. Trimming cost V 4 bases and J 4 bases; bases outside gene matches: 3. This CDR3 reads CASSAGGSNEKLFF. The DNA of the CDR3 is TGTGCCAGCAGCGCAGGGGGCAGTAATGAAAAACTGTTTTTT. Full variable domain (outside the CDR3, taken from reference TRBV5-4 and TRBJ1-4): ETGVTQSPTHLIKTRGQQVTLRCSSQSGHNTVSWYQQALGQGPQFIFQYYREEENGRGNFPPRFSGLQFPNYSSELNVNALELDDSALYLCASSAGGSNEKLFFGSGTQLSVL.

This clone was recorded once. The chain joins TRBV5-1 to TRBJ1-5; TRBD1 aligns across 8 bases. Germline V CDR1 and CDR2: SGHRS, YFSETQ. CDR3 length: 15 amino acids. V trimming: 4 bases; J trimming: 2 bases; junction bases outside the gene matches: 5. The CDR3 sequence is CASSRETGGNQPQHF. The CDR3 coding sequence is TGCGCCAGCAGCCGAGAGACAGGGGGCAATCAGCCCCAGCATTTT.

The chain couples TRBV29-1 to TRBJ1-1; no clear D gene. The CDR3 spans 10 residues. Germline lookup yields CDR1 SQVTM and CDR2 ANQGSEA. Trimming stripped 6 bases from V and 8 bases from J, with 10 bases between. CDR3 coding DNA: TGCAGCGTCCTAAACTACGAAGCTTTCTTT. Translated: CSVLNYEAFF.

The rearrangement uses TRBV10-1 and TRBJ1-1; no clear D gene. Germline V gene sequence: CDR1 WNHNN, CDR2 SYGVQD (reference sequence). V lost 4 bases to trimming and J lost 5 bases, with 14 bases between them. This CDR3 has 14 amino acids. CDR3 sequence reads: CASSARVPSTEAFF. The CDR3 DNA follows: TGCGCCAGCAGTGCTCGGGTACCTTCGACTGAAGCTTTCTTT.

This clone has more than one count but fewer than ten. The chain links TRBV5-7 to TRBJ1-5; 9 bases line up with TRBD1. TRBV5-7 is designated an ORF whose function remains uncertain. Trimming removed 1 base from V and 3 bases from J; junction bases left unmatched: 14. The CDR3 runs 19 residues. The CDR3 region has the DNA TGTGCCAGCAGCTTGAGTGGACAGGGGTTCGCCACAACCAATCAGCCCCAGCATTTT. It translates to CASSLSGQGFATTNQPQHF.

This chain links TRBV11-2 with TRBJ2-1; 7 nucleotides align to TRBD2. The trim removed 0 bases at V and 13 bases at J, leaving 12 bases unmatched. Germline CDR1 reads SGHAT; CDR2 reads FQNNGV. This CDR3 has 15 residues. The chain's CDR3 is CASSLELAGERVQFF. Written as DNA, the CDR3 is TGTGCCAGCAGCTTAGAGTTGGCGGGGGAACGAGTCCAGTTCTTC.

The V and J genes are TRBV27 and TRBJ2-1, with a possible D match to TRBD2 (6 bases). V lost 8 bases and J 0 bases, leaving 14 bases between the germline ends. This CDR3 contains 15 residues. CDR1 is MNHEY and CDR2 is SMNVEV in the germline V gene (reference sequence). The CDR3 loop is CASHWGSGSYNEQFF. In DNA, the CDR3 is TGTGCCAGCCATTGGGGTAGCGGCTCCTACAATGAGCAGTTCTTC.

The chain joins TRBV6-6 to TRBJ1-1; 8 bases agree with TRBD1. Trimming at V came to 4 bases and at J to 1 base, leaving 5 bases not matched to a gene. The CDR3 runs to 15 residues. In germline, CDR1 is MNHNY, CDR2 SVGAGI (reference sequence). CDR3: CASSSPGQENTEAFF. The CDR3 DNA reads as TGTGCCAGCAGTTCGCCGGGACAGGAGAACACTGAAGCTTTCTTT.

V is TRBV5-4 and J is TRBJ1-2; TRBD1 aligns across 8 bases. CDR1 SGHNT and CDR2 YYREEE come from the germline V gene (reference sequence). V lost 5 bases and J lost 4; bases outside the gene matches: 7. The CDR3 consists of 14 residues. The CDR3 sequence is CASRPPGQVYGYTF. CDR3 DNA sequence: TGTGCCAGCAGACCCCCGGGACAGGTCTATGGCTACACCTTC.

The V call is TRBV7-8, the J call TRBJ2-6; 7 bases are shared with TRBD1. Losses at the gene ends were 4 bases for V and 1 base for J; bases not matched to a gene: 10. This CDR3 has 18 residues. Germline CDR1 SGHVS, CDR2 FQNEAQ. The CDR3 DNA is TGTGCCAGCAGCTCGGCAGGGGGTTTCTTATCTGGGGCCAACGTCCTGACTTTC. It yields the protein CASSSAGGFLSGANVLTF.

The J gene is TRBJ1-2, the V gene TRBV11-2; no firm D call. CDR3 length: 11 residues. CDR1 SGHAT and CDR2 FQNNGV come from the germline V gene. With 5 bases removed from V and 5 bases from J, the gap between germline ends came to 6 bases. The CDR3 here is CASSPSYGYTF. In DNA, the CDR3 is TGTGCCAGCAGCCCGTCTTATGGCTACACCTTC.

The genes are TRBV4-1 and TRBJ1-2; 9 bases match TRBD1. This CDR3 is built from 20 residues. Germline V gene data show CDR1 as MGHRA and CDR2 as YSYEKL. V shed 4 bases and J 8 bases; nucleotides not matched to a gene: 26. CDR3 amino acids: CASSRGSFRDRVYQPGGYTF. As DNA, the CDR3 is TGCGCCAGCAGCCGAGGTTCCTTTCGGGACAGGGTTTATCAACCGGGAGGCTACACCTTC.

V usage is TRBV30 and J usage is TRBJ2-2; the D gene is possibly TRBD2 (6 bases). V was shortened by 3 bases and J by 4 bases, with 15 bases between the two germline ends. This CDR3 has 15 residues. Germline CDR1 reads GTSNPN; CDR2 reads SVGIG (reference sequence). As DNA, the CDR3 is TGTGCCTGGAGCCGCGTGGGGGGTATCACCGGGGAGCTGTTTTTT. It is translated as CAWSRVGGITGELFF.

The J gene is TRBJ1-2, the V gene TRBV5-6; tentatively, D is TRBD1 (5 bases). Trimming left V 0 bases short and J 8 bases short, with 14 bases between. CDR1 is SGHDT, CDR2 YYEEEE, per germline. The CDR3 has 14 residues. CDR3 loop: CASSLVTAPSGYTF. CDR3 nucleotide sequence: TGTGCCAGCAGCTTGGTGACAGCCCCTTCGGGCTACACCTTC.

The chain carries TRBV5-1 and TRBJ2-5, with a tentative D call TRBD2 (5 bases). Germline CDR1 and CDR2: SGHRS and YFSETQ. The CDR3 is 14 residues long. V shed 0 bases and J shed 4 bases, with 10 bases lying between them. The CDR3 nucleotides are TGCGCCAGCAGCTTGGGTAGCCGGGGAGAGACCCAGTACTTC. Amino acid sequence: CASSLGSRGETQYF.